The 2 T cell receptor beta chains below all came from one sample that was sequenced in a study of blood T cells in healthy people across ages (dated by TCRdb to about 2015). The library was obtained by 5' RACE. The reads were generated on an Illumina HiSeq 2500. A second about 7 to 11 cycle PCR used a sample-barcoded 5' primer and a J-beta primer mix. TCRdb reran the public reads through fastp at Q25 and MiXCR, keeping productive beta chains. Rows matching on CDR3 protein sequence are summarized as one entry with the most common DNA and genes. The sample records about 640,000 distinct CDR3 sequences, under 70% of which are singletons. Of the sample, around 37% falls within the top ten clones. The sequencing input was blood. The receptors here all came from a man aged 55 to 70 in good health.

V and J are TRBV7-2 and TRBJ2-5; 10 bases map to TRBD2. CDR1 and CDR2 (germline): SGHTA, FQGNSA. CDR3 length: 16 amino acids. The trim removed 4 bases at V and 6 bases at J, leaving 11 bases unmatched. This CDR3 is CASSSSGGPQGKTQYF. The CDR3 DNA is TGTGCCAGCAGCTCTAGCGGGGGTCCCCAAGGAAAGACCCAGTACTTC.

The chain links TRBV5-4 to TRBJ1-6; 9 bases are a match to TRBD1. Looked up from germline, CDR1 is SGHNT and CDR2 is YYREEE (reference sequence). CDR3 length equals 15 residues. With 4 bases clipped from V and 8 bases from J, the junction kept 7 bases outside the gene matches. The CDR3 DNA is TGTGCCAGCAGCGTCCCGGGACAGGGATATTCACCCCTCCACTTT. Amino acids: CASSVPGQGYSPLHF.